This T cell receptor beta chain comes out of a study of shared clonotypes between healthy human individuals (dated by TCRdb to about 2020). At the level of the whole study: The cohort included three men and two women between 18 and 49 years of age. The study deeply sequenced blood TCR repertoires of about five healthy adults to estimate repertoire size and the extent of clonotype sharing between individuals. Each donor's leukapheresis produced roughly between roughly 0.85 and 9.5 billion PBMCs. Libraries were prepared and TCR repertoires were sequenced by different laboratories using diverse techniques, in order to increase sequencing depth and limit assay-specific biases. For each donor, three plates each were used for CD4 naive and CD4 memory, two plates were used for CD8 naive, and one plate was used for CD8 memory. Paper-wide results and their limitations: Pairwise subsampling indicated that sequencing depth was expected to affect the degree of clonotype sharing among donors. Compared with non-shared clonotypes, clonotypes shared by all four sorted-subset donors had higher generation probabilities. Naive subsets generally had larger estimated clonotype richness than memory subsets. Rarefaction of sorted-subset datasets indicated incomplete sequencing despite the large sequencing depth. Because the study included only a small number of donors, the genetic and exposure-history diversity represented was limited. Sampling was limited to blood, and TCR repertoires in tissue likely differ from TCR repertoires in blood. Across a few donors, roughly 5% of naive CD4, 3% to 4% of naive CD8, roughly 2.3% of memory CD4, and approximately 0.4% of memory CD8 clonotypes were shared.

V loses 5 bases at its end and J loses 1 base; junction bases beyond the gene matches: 5. Via the germline V gene, CDR1 is SNHLY and CDR2 FYNNEI. The CDR3 spans 14 residues, from the cysteine through the phenylalanine. The CDR3 DNA has 42 bases and is translated from base 1. Using the deep immunoSEQ assay, TCR CDR3 regions were amplified from genomic DNA by multiplex PCR. Extracted genomic DNA from each cell subset was spread evenly across all wells of several immunoSEQ 96-well plates, with each plate serving as a replicate. For sorted subsets, 200 to 250 ng genomic DNA, equal to 30,000 or so T cell genomes, was loaded into each replicate PCR. The purified libraries were quantified using a Qubit 3.0 fluorometer, sized with a Bioanalyzer 2100, and then quantified again using the KAPA Library Quantification kit. A separate single-read 150-cycle Illumina NextSeq 550 flow cell was used to sequence each immunoSEQ 96-well plate. Per the authors' processing: Because the immunoSEQ output included only junctional sequences and no quality scores, the filtering could not be the same as the filtering used for full-length reads. Sequences were annotated with PyIR, a Python wrapper for IgBLAST v1.9, using IMGT germline references to assign V/J genes and CDR3. Reads were removed for weak V/J assignments (E-value above 1e-6), missing CDR3, stop codons, out-of-frame junctions, or ambiguous translated residues. V3J clonotypes were defined as sequences sharing an identical inferred V gene, J gene, and CDR3 amino acid sequence. The percentage overlap between two repertoires was calculated by dividing the number of shared unique clonotypes by the size of the smaller repertoire. Richness of each repertoire was evaluated using RTK rarefaction, the Chao1 estimator, and Recon v2.1 estimates of unobserved clonotypes. For all TCRbeta clonotypes obtained by the gDNA method from a handful of donors, generation probabilities were computed with OLGA. This is the immuneACCESS table as TCRdb keeps it, with only in-frame sequences that have V and J called. A part of the clones is gone; compared with another copy, unresolved V genes explain less than half, and the rest is unexplained. D and trimming were read from the DNA, whereas the V and J calls and clone size are those reported in that table. The sample data list some 1,100,000 clones, and about four fifths of these were observed just once. Of the sample, approximately 0.5% is held by the ten largest clones.

About this clone itself: Its antigen has not been determined. Per-base quality was not reported, and no clone a single base away is much larger than it.

Donors were healthy HIV-negative adults with no recently reported acute infections or vaccinations. Only Caucasian adults living in Nashville, Tennessee, USA were represented among the donors. Magnetic negative selection was used to enrich CD4+ T cells, after which naive cells were positively selected on CD45RA and the negative fraction became the memory subset. After blood collection by leukapheresis, PBMCs were isolated using Ficoll-Histopaque density gradient centrifugation and then cryopreserved in the vapor phase of liquid nitrogen. Analytical flow cytometry was used to check the purity and quantity of each magnetically sorted T cell population. Each sorted fraction had its genomic DNA isolated and then quantified by UV absorbance on a Nanodrop 2000c.

The receptor's source is a man aged 18-30 years in good health. Some clones in this sample may be carry-over from other donors' samples. The source material was memory CD4+ T cells from PBMCs. Interpreted using the paper, the cell subset or site label stands for: CD45RA-negative fraction. The V and J genes are TRBV2 and TRBJ2-7; 7 central bases correspond to TRBD1. The CDR3 reads CASSFDRDSYEQYF. The bases read TGTGCCAGCAGTTTTGACAGGGATTCCTACGAGCAGTACTTC.